This T cell receptor (beta chain) derives from a study of PD-1 blockade in mismatch repair-deficient tumors. On the study more broadly: All were previously treated, progressing patients with some twelve mismatch repair-deficient cancer types.

Assay used: immunoSEQ multiplex PCR; TCRdb lists only in-frame clones, some missing. The sample lists under 150,000 clones, around nine tenths seen once, with 12% in the top ten. As concerns this clone: No antigen is known for it.

Every patient had mismatch repair deficiency by PCR or immunohistochemistry. TCRs were sequenced from a few patients responding to pembrolizumab. Notes on the study in general: Tumor-resident clones, often undetectable pretreatment in blood, expanded then contracted after pembrolizumab.

Trimming removed 2 bases from V and 0 bases from J; junction bases left unmatched: 7. The CDR3 is 17 residues long. CDR1 is KGHSH, CDR2 LQKENI, per germline. The sequenced sample was peripheral blood, obtained 72 weeks after starting pembrolizumab. This TCR was recovered from an adult with mismatch repair-deficient cancer. The chain links TRBV18 to TRBJ2-7; 10 bases fit TRBD1. CDR3 in DNA: TGTGCCAGCTCACCAGGTAGGGGACAGGGGCTCTCCTACGAGCAGTACTTC. Translation: CASSPGRGQGLSYEQYF.